A few counts support the clone carrying this T cell receptor (beta chain). What it binds is unknown. V lost 4 bases, J lost 9 bases, and 14 bases lay in between. CDR1 SGHKS and CDR2 YYEKEE come from the germline V gene (reference sequence). This CDR3 has 13 residues. TCRdb re-analysed the 5' RACE reads in MiXCR, keeping a single row per CDR3 protein. Here the sample spans roughly 250,000 distinct CDR3 sequences, 16% being singletons. These data are taken from a study of T-cell memory formation after mild COVID-19. Across the study: Across donors, TCR clusters were largely donor specific. The study's findings and limits: From day 15 to 85, contracting clones were balanced between CD4 and CD8, whereas later expanders leaned toward CD4+.

This sequence joins TRBV5-5 and TRBJ2-4; the D gene is possibly TRBD1 (5 bases). Sequenced: PBMCs or a T cell subset sorted from them (not recorded which). The source of this sequence is a man younger than 35 who had mild COVID-19 (a few samples of this study predate the infection). Cell type and time point are not known. The CDR3 loop reads CASSQGREGIQYF. The CDR3 DNA reads as TGTGCCAGCAGCCAGGGCAGGGAAGGCATTCAGTACTTC. The full variable domain, rest sourced from reference TRBV5-5 and TRBJ2-4, is DAGVTQSPTHLIKTRGQQVTLRCSPISGHKSVSWYQQVLGQGPQFIFQYYEKEERGRGNFPDRFSARQFPNYSSELNVNALLLGDSALYLCASSQGREGIQYFGAGTRLSVL.